The 2 T cell receptor beta chains presented below share a single source sample, sequenced in a study of T cell responses to AZD1222 COVID-19 vaccine. Here immunoSEQ multiplex PCR was the method, and the copy in TCRdb shows in-frame clones only, minus some. This table has 190,000 or so clones, roughly 91% appearing once. The source was peripheral blood, collected 28 days after the second AZD1222 dose. The receptors shown here come from an adult who received the AZD1222 COVID-19 vaccine.

The chain carries TRBV7-9 and TRBJ2-7; 11 bases match TRBD1. Losses at the gene ends were 3 bases for V and 2 bases for J; bases not matched to a gene: 0. The CDR3 length is 14 residues. Per germline, CDR1 SEHNR and CDR2 FQNEAQ (reference sequence). In nucleotides, the CDR3 is TGTGCCAGCAGCTTGGGACAGGGGGCCTACGAGCAGTACTTC. Translating gives CASSLGQGAYEQYF.

This clone appeared once. This rearrangement joins TRBV25-1 to TRBJ1-2; D is undetermined. The CDR3 consists of 11 residues. Per germline, CDR1 MGHDK and CDR2 SYGVNS. V was clipped by 4 bases and J by 10 bases, with 10 bases between them. As DNA, the CDR3 is TGTGCCAGCAGTGCGGGGATATACTACACCTTC. It translates to CASSAGIYYTF.